The clone carrying this T cell receptor beta chain was recorded once. The ends were cut back, 4 bases at V and 8 bases at J, with 14 bases in the middle. This CDR3 comprises 13 residues. The V gene's germline CDR1 is SGHTA and CDR2 FQGTGA. The sample originates from a study of blood T cell repertoires in COVID-19. Sequencing was performed with immunoSEQ multiplex PCR; in TCRdb, only in-frame clones are kept and a portion is missing. The data hold roughly 180,000 clones, with about 91% observed a single time. The sequenced sample consisted of peripheral blood. The V call is TRBV7-3, the J call TRBJ1-2, with a weak D call TRBD1 (5 bases). The sequence was collected from a woman aged 25 to 45 with acute or convalescent COVID-19. In nucleotides, the CDR3 is TGTGCCAGCAGCTCCGGGGGGGTTAAGGGCTACACCTTC. Protein: CASSSGGVKGYTF.